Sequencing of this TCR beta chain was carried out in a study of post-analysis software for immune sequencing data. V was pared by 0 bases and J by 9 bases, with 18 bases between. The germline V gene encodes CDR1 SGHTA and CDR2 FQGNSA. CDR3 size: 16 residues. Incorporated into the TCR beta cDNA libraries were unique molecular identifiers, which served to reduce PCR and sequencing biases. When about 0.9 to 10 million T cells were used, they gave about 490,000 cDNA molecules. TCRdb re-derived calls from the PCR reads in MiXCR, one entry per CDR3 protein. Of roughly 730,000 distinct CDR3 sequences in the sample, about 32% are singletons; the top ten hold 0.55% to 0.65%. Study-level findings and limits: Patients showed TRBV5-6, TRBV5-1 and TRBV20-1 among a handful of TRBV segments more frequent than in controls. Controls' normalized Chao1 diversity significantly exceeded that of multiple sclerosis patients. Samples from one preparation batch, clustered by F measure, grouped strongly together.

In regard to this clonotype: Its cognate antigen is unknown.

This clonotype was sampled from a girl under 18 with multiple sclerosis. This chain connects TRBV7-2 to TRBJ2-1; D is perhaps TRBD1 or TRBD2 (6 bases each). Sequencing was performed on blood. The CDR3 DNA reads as TGTGCCAGCAGCTTAGCCGGGGACCGGGGGCGGGGTGAGCAGTTCTTC. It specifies CASSLAGDRGRGEQFF.